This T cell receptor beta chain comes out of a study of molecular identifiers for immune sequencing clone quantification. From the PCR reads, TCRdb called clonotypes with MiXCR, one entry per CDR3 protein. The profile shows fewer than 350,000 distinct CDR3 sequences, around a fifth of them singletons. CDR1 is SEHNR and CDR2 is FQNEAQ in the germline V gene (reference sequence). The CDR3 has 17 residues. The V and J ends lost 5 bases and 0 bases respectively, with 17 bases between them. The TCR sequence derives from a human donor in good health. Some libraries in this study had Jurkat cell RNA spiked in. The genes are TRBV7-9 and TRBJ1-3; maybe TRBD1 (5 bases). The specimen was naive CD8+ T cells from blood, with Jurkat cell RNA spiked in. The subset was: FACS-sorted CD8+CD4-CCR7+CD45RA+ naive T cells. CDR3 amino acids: CASSTSGTAVSGNTIYF. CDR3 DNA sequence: TGTGCCAGCAGCACATCCGGGACGGCCGTCTCTGGAAACACCATATATTTT.